The 17 T cell receptor beta chains in this list originate from one sample, sequenced in a study of a mutant IDH1 vaccine in newly diagnosed glioma. Measured with immunoSEQ multiplex PCR; TCRdb has only the in-frame clones, and not every one. Of some 54,000 clones listed, 80% to 85% are singletons. Documented time point: week 35, safety follow-up. Every vaccine dose comprised 300 ug of mutant IDH1 20-mer peptide plus topical imiquimod. Which antigens these TCRs recognize remains unknown. Sequencing was performed on PBMCs, taken from a glioma patient whose treatment included an IDH1 peptide vaccine. The receptor source for this set is a woman aged 18-29 years with glioma.

This clone has only a few counts. The gene calls are TRBV6-1 and TRBJ2-2; 7 nucleotides agree with TRBD1. The V gene end was trimmed by 7 bases and the J gene end by 4 bases; junction bases not matched to a gene: 6. Germline CDR1 MNHNS, CDR2 SASEGT. The CDR3 runs to 14 residues. The CDR3 DNA reads TGTGCCAGCATTTTACAGGGGATCACCGGGGAGCTGTTTTTT. It specifies CASILQGITGELFF.

The rearrangement links TRBV27 to TRBJ2-4; no reliable D call. There are 17 residues in the CDR3. V lost 0 bases, J lost 1 base, and 13 bases lay in between. Looked up from germline, CDR1 is MNHEY and CDR2 is SMNVEV (reference sequence). The CDR3 protein is CASSLSIEYLAKNIQYF. The CDR3 DNA reads as TGTGCCAGCAGTTTATCGATTGAGTATTTGGCCAAAAACATTCAGTACTTC.

In DNA form, the CDR3 reads TGCGCCAGCAGCCTCGGACAGGGTACCTATGAGCAGTTCTTC. Its translation is CASSLGQGTYEQFF. This chain joins TRBV4-1 and TRBJ2-1; 8 bases are shared with TRBD1. V shed 4 bases, J shed 8 bases, and the junction held 7 bases outside the gene matches. The CDR3 is 14 residues long. CDR1 and CDR2 from the germline V gene are MGHRA and YSYEKL.

The chain carries TRBV18 and TRBJ2-2; 9 bases line up with TRBD1. This CDR3 is built from 16 residues. Losses at the gene ends were 5 bases for V and 5 bases for J; bases not matched to a gene: 9. Germline V CDR1 and CDR2: KGHSH, LQKENI. The CDR3 spells CASSSLRDRVTGELFF. The CDR3 DNA reads TGTGCCAGCTCATCACTCCGGGACAGGGTAACCGGGGAGCTGTTTTTT. The full variable domain, in which reference TRBV18 and TRBJ2-2 provide the parts outside the CDR3, is NAGVMQNPRHLVRRRGQEARLRCSPMKGHSHVYWYRQLPEEGLKFMVYLQKENIIDESGMPKERFSAEFPKEGPSILRIQQVVRGDSAAYFCASSSLRDRVTGELFFGEGSRLTVL.

This chain uses TRBV7-9 with TRBJ2-1; D is tentatively TRBD1 or TRBD2 (6 bases each). V was clipped by 1 base and J by 4 bases, with 14 bases between them. The germline V gene encodes CDR1 SEHNR and CDR2 FQNEAQ (reference sequence). The CDR3 totals 16 residues. CDR3 sequence reads: CASSLEGGRIYNEQFF. The CDR3 DNA sequence: TGTGCCAGCAGCTTAGAGGGGGGACGGATTTACAATGAGCAGTTCTTC.

The chain joins TRBV27 to TRBJ2-7, with D possibly being TRBD1 (5 bases). The CDR3 consists of 16 residues. Trimming shortened V by 2 bases and J by 0 bases, and 14 bases separated the two germline ends. CDR1 MNHEY and CDR2 SMNVEV come from the germline V gene (reference sequence). This CDR3 is CASSLGQGPFSYEQYF. The CDR3 DNA follows: TGTGCCAGCAGTTTAGGGCAGGGTCCATTCTCCTACGAGCAGTACTTC.

The chain couples TRBV11-3 to TRBJ2-1; tentatively, D is TRBD2 (6 bases). CDR3 size: 15 residues. Trimming stripped 5 bases from V and 7 bases from J, with 18 bases between. Germline V gene sequence: CDR1 SGHNT, CDR2 YENEEA. The CDR3 protein is CASSPRIAGWNEQFF. The CDR3 DNA is TGTGCCAGCAGCCCCCGAATCGCGGGGTGGAATGAGCAGTTCTTC.

The chain employs TRBV19 and TRBJ1-2; D perhaps matches TRBD1 (5 bases). Trimming cost V 5 bases and J 4 bases, with 14 bases left between them. Germline loops: CDR1 LNHDA, CDR2 SQIVND (reference sequence). This CDR3 region has 14 residues. The CDR3 DNA reads as TGTGCCAGTAGTTTTCAACAGGTTACCTATGGCTACACCTTC. It yields the protein CASSFQQVTYGYTF. Using reference TRBV19 and TRBJ1-2 for the parts outside the CDR3, the full variable domain is DGGITQSPKYLFRKEGQNVTLSCEQNLNHDAMYWYRQDPGQGLRLIYYSQIVNDFQKGDIAEGYSVSREKKESFPLTVTSAQKNPTAFYLCASSFQQVTYGYTFGSGTRLTVV.

The rearrangement joins TRBV9 to TRBJ1-1, with 8 bases aligning to TRBD1. After removal of 0 bases from V and 3 bases from J, the junction contained 19 bases not matched to a gene. The CDR3 consists of 20 residues. Germline V gene sequence: CDR1 SGDLS, CDR2 YYNGEE. CDR3 sequence: CASSVGVGRTGGQVDTEAFF. The DNA for the CDR3 is TGTGCCAGCAGCGTAGGAGTTGGGAGAACCGGGGGACAGGTGGACACTGAAGCTTTCTTT.

The CDR3 DNA sequence: TGTGCCAGCAGCTTAAATCCCAGGGGCAATGAGCAGTTCTTC. Translated, it gives CASSLNPRGNEQFF. The chain links TRBV7-2 to TRBJ2-1; possibly TRBD1 for D (6 bases). CDR1 and CDR2 from the germline V gene are SGHTA and FQGNSA. V was trimmed by 2 bases and J by 6 bases, leaving 11 bases between them. This CDR3 contains 14 residues.

The chain uses TRBV5-1 and TRBJ2-7, with 10 nucleotides matching TRBD2. Germline V gives CDR1 SGHRS, CDR2 YFSETQ. The CDR3 spans 14 residues. V lost 0 bases and J lost 6; bases outside the gene matches: 3. The CDR3 region is CASSLEASGSEQYF. CDR3 nucleotides: TGCGCCAGCAGCTTGGAGGCTAGCGGGAGCGAGCAGTACTTC.

The V and J genes are TRBV15 and TRBJ2-7; TRBD1 aligns across 8 bases. The CDR3 loop spans 15 amino acids. After removal of 5 bases from V and 5 bases from J, the junction contained 11 bases not matched to a gene. Germline CDR1 and CDR2: LNHNV and YYDKDF (reference sequence). The CDR3 region is CATSGVPGGGNEQYF. As DNA, the CDR3 is TGTGCCACCAGCGGGGTGCCAGGGGGCGGGAACGAGCAGTACTTC.

The J gene is TRBJ1-1, the V gene TRBV6-5; a possible D gene is TRBD1 (5 bases). V gave up 4 bases and J gave up 1 base, with 13 bases separating them. Germline values: CDR1 MNHEY, CDR2 SVGAGI. This CDR3 comprises 15 residues. As DNA, the CDR3 is TGTGCCAGCAGTTTCGGTCAGGGTGGGAACACTGAAGCTTTCTTT. As protein: CASSFGQGGNTEAFF.

This sequence joins TRBV7-3 and TRBJ2-2; 8 nucleotides match TRBD2. V lost 4 bases to trimming and J lost 4 bases; unmatched junction nucleotides: 2. The V gene's germline CDR1 is SGHTA and CDR2 FQGTGA. CDR3 length equals 14 residues. CDR3 in DNA: TGTGCCAGCAGCTCGGGGGGGCCCACCGGGGAGCTGTTTTTT. Amino acid sequence: CASSSGGPTGELFF.

The chain uses TRBV6-5 and TRBJ1-5; D gene unclear. V dropped 6 bases and J dropped 5 bases, with 14 bases sitting between them. Germline V gives CDR1 MNHEY, CDR2 SVGAGI. This CDR3 region has 14 residues. DNA for the CDR3: TGTGCCAGCAGCTTCTCCCTTCAGCATCAGCCCCAGCATTTT. Its translation is CASSFSLQHQPQHF.

The chain is built from TRBV5-6 and TRBJ2-3; D is undetermined. V lost 0 bases, J lost 6 bases, and 11 bases lay in between. Germline loops: CDR1 SGHDT, CDR2 YYEEEE. The CDR3 is made up of 14 amino acids. This chain's CDR3 is CASSLAGPGDTQYF. The CDR3 nucleotides read TGTGCCAGCAGCTTGGCGGGTCCCGGGGATACGCAGTATTTT.

This clone was seen a handful of times. The chain is built from TRBV7-2 and TRBJ2-7; D gene ambiguous. Trimming took off 2 bases at V and 13 bases at J, with 21 bases between the two ends. Germline V gives CDR1 SGHTA, CDR2 FQGNSA. CDR3 length: 14 residues. CDR3 sequence: CASSLTGLDADLYF. In nucleotides, the CDR3 is TGTGCCAGCAGCTTAACGGGTCTAGACGCGGACCTCTACTTC.